These 4 T cell receptor beta chains originate from one sample sequenced in a study of blood T cell repertoires in COVID-19. Repertoires were generated with immunoSEQ multiplex PCR, while TCRdb's copy carries only in-frame clones and drops some. The table shows over 250,000 clones, with 70% to 90% occurring only once. The sample was peripheral blood. These receptors were taken from a woman in her seventies with acute or convalescent COVID-19.

This clone appeared a single time. Other DNA sequences in the sample encode the same CDR3. This chain connects TRBV3-1 (or the pseudogene TRBV3-2) to TRBJ1-2, with a tentative D call TRBD1 (5 bases). The CDR3 has 13 amino acids. V lost 1 base to trimming and J lost 8 bases, with 11 bases between them. Germline V gene lookup returns CDR1 LGHDT and CDR2 YNNKEL (reference sequence). CDR3 sequence: CASSQVRGLGYTF. Here the CDR3 DNA reads TGTGCCAGCAGCCAAGTAAGGGGCCTGGGCTACACCTTC.

The chain uses TRBV19 and TRBJ1-5; 7 bases are a match to TRBD1. The J segment lost 5 bases and the V segment lost 0 bases, leaving 7 bases of the junction unmatched. The CDR3 spans 16 residues. The germline CDR1 and CDR2 sequences are LNHDA and SQIVND (reference sequence). This chain's CDR3 is CASSIDGGGGYQPQHF. The CDR3 bases are TGTGCCAGTAGTATAGACGGAGGGGGCGGGTATCAGCCCCAGCATTTT.

The V gene is TRBV12-2, the J gene TRBJ2-3; the listed D gene, TRBD2, was not tested against the DNA. TRBV12-2 is flagged as a pseudogene. This CDR3 has 14 residues. The chain's CDR3 is CASGEYRTTHTQYF. CDR3 coding DNA: TGTGCAAGTGGAGAGTACAGGACTACCCATACGCAGTATTTT.

The chain uses TRBV2 and TRBJ1-2; 10 positions agree with TRBD1. Germline CDR1 reads SNHLY; CDR2 reads FYNNEI. The CDR3 is made up of 13 amino acids. V trimming: 7 bases; J trimming: 8 bases; junction bases outside the gene matches: 7. CDR3 DNA sequence: TGTGCCAGCAACCTGGACAGGGGGGACGGCTACACCTTC. It yields the protein CASNLDRGDGYTF.